The rows below give T cell receptor beta chains drawn from one sample of a study of shared clonotypes between healthy human individuals. The method was immunoSEQ multiplex PCR; TCRdb's version includes in-frame clones alone and lacks a portion of them. The sample lists roughly 650,000 clones, 90% to 97% occurring once. Sequencing used naive CD8+ T cells sorted from blood. Every receptor here comes from a woman aged 30 to 39 in good health. Each CDR3 is given with its conserved first and last residue. A D gene is named only where the DNA matches it firmly. The size of a clone is reported for some rows only, either as once, few or many, or as a class for expanded clones.

CDR3 length: 13
D gene: TRBD2
J gene: TRBJ2-5
clone size: .
V gene: TRBV7-9
CDR3 protein: CASRLAGEETQYF
CDR3 DNA: TGTGCCAGCAGGCTAGCGGGAGAAGAGACCCAGTACTTC

CDR3 length: 13
D gene: .
J gene: TRBJ2-1
clone size: .
V gene: TRBV7-9
CDR3 protein: CATERPLGNEQFF
CDR3 DNA: TGTGCCACTGAGCGCCCACTTGGGAATGAGCAGTTCTTC

CDR3 length: 17
D gene: .
J gene: TRBJ1-1
clone size: .
V gene: TRBV7-8
CDR3 protein: CASSLALIASTNTEAFF
CDR3 DNA: TGTGCCAGCAGCTTAGCGTTGATAGCGAGCACCAACACTGAAGCTTTCTTT

CDR3 length: 16
D gene: .
J gene: TRBJ2-5
clone size: once
V gene: TRBV7-9
CDR3 protein: CASSSTSSGPRWEQYF
CDR3 DNA: TGTGCCAGCAGCTCGACCTCAAGCGGTCCTCGATGGGAGCAGTACTTC

CDR3 length: 14
D gene: .
J gene: TRBJ2-7
clone size: .
V gene: TRBV19
CDR3 protein: CASSITGLGYEQYF
CDR3 DNA: TGTGCCAGTAGTATAACCGGGCTCGGCTACGAGCAGTACTTC

CDR3 length: 11
D gene: .
J gene: TRBJ2-7
clone size: few
V gene: TRBV5-6
CDR3 protein: CASSAGREQYF
CDR3 DNA: TGTGCCAGCAGCGCAGGTCGCGAGCAGTACTTC

CDR3 length: 14
D gene: TRBD1
J gene: TRBJ1-2
clone size: .
V gene: TRBV27
CDR3 protein: CASSFGDRAYGYTF
CDR3 DNA: TGTGCCAGCAGTTTCGGTGACAGGGCGTATGGCTACACCTTC

CDR3 length: 17
D gene: TRBD2
J gene: TRBJ2-3
clone size: .
V gene: TRBV7-9
CDR3 protein: CASSPGTSGRAPDTQYF
CDR3 DNA: TGTGCCAGCAGCCCCGGGACTAGCGGGAGGGCCCCAGATACGCAGTATTTT

CDR3 length: 16
D gene: TRBD1
J gene: TRBJ2-5
clone size: .
V gene: TRBV7-9
CDR3 protein: CASNAPRTGGDETQYF
CDR3 DNA: TGTGCCAGCAACGCCCCACGGACAGGGGGTGATGAGACCCAGTACTTC

CDR3 length: 14
D gene: .
J gene: TRBJ2-7
clone size: .
V gene: TRBV6-7
CDR3 protein: CASKSGRFPLEQYF
CDR3 DNA: TGTGCCAGCAAGTCAGGACGGTTCCCTCTCGAGCAGTACTTC

CDR3 length: 10
D gene: .
J gene: TRBJ2-1
clone size: .
V gene: TRBV20-1
CDR3 protein: CSARDRGQFF
CDR3 DNA: TGCAGTGCTAGAGATCGGGGGCAGTTCTTC

CDR3 length: 17
D gene: TRBD2
J gene: TRBJ2-1
clone size: .
V gene: TRBV9
CDR3 protein: CASSPVGSGIYGSEQFF
CDR3 DNA: TGTGCCAGCAGCCCGGTTGGTAGCGGGATCTATGGGAGTGAGCAGTTCTTC

CDR3 length: 15
D gene: TRBD1
J gene: TRBJ1-1
clone size: .
V gene: TRBV9
CDR3 protein: CASSTRQGMDTEAFF
CDR3 DNA: TGTGCCAGCAGCACACGACAGGGCATGGACACTGAAGCTTTCTTT

CDR3 length: 15
D gene: TRBD2
J gene: TRBJ2-7
clone size: .
V gene: TRBV10-3
CDR3 protein: CAISLSSGSPYEQYF
CDR3 DNA: TGTGCCATCAGCCTCTCTAGCGGGAGTCCCTACGAGCAGTACTTC

CDR3 length: 12
D gene: .
J gene: TRBJ2-1
clone size: .
V gene: TRBV13
CDR3 protein: CASSFLVNEQFF
CDR3 DNA: TGTGCCAGCAGCTTCCTGGTCAATGAGCAGTTCTTC

CDR3 length: 17
D gene: .
J gene: TRBJ2-5
clone size: .
V gene: TRBV4-1
CDR3 protein: CASSPYPGAQRAETQYF
CDR3 DNA: TGCGCCAGCAGCCCTTACCCCGGGGCCCAGAGGGCAGAGACCCAGTACTTC

CDR3 length: 12
D gene: .
J gene: TRBJ2-7
clone size: .
V gene: TRBV28
CDR3 protein: CASSSSTYEQYF
CDR3 DNA: TGTGCCAGCAGTTCCTCCACCTACGAGCAGTACTTC

CDR3 length: 15
D gene: TRBD2
J gene: TRBJ2-7
clone size: .
V gene: TRBV4-1
CDR3 protein: CASSHDAGTSYEQYF
CDR3 DNA: TGCGCCAGCAGCCATGACGCCGGGACTAGCTACGAGCAGTACTTC